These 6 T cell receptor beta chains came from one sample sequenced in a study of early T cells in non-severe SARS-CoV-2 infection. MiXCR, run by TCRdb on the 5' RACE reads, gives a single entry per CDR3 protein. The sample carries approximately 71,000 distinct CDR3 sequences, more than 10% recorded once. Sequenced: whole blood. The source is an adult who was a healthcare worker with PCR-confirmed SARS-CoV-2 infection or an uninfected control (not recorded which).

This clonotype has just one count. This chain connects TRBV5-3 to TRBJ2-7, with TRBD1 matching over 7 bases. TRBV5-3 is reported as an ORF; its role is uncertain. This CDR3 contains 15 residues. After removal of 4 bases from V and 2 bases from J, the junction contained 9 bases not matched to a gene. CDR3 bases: TGTGCCAGAAGCCATTTCCATGACAGGGCCTACGAGCAGTACTTC. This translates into CARSHFHDRAYEQYF.

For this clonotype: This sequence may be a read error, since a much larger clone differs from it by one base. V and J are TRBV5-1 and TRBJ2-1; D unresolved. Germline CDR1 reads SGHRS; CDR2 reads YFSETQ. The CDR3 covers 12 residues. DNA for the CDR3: TGCACCAGCAGATATTCTGGTGATGAGCAGTTCTTC. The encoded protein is CTSRYSGDEQFF.

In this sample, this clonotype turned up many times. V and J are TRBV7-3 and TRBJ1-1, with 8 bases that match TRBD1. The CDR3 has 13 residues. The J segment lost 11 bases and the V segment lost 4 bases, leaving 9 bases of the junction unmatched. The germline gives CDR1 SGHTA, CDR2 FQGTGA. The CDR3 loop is CASSSGTGGIAFF. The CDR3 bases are TGTGCCAGCAGCTCCGGGACAGGCGGGATTGCTTTCTTT.

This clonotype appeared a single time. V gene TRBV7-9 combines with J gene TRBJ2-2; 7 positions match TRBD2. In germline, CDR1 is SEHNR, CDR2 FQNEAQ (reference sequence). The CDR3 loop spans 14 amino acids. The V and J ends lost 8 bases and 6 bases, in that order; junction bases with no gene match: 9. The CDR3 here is CASVKLAGSGELFF. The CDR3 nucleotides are TGTGCCAGCGTTAAGTTAGCGGGTTCCGGGGAGCTGTTTTTT.

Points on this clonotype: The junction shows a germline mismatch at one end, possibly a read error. In DNA form, the CDR3 reads TGTGCTAGCAGCTTAGGGAGGGGCCCGCACACAGATACGCAGTATTTT. It is translated as CASSLGRGPHTDTQYF. The chain carries TRBV7-7 and TRBJ2-3; 7 nucleotides line up with TRBD2. The germline V gene encodes CDR1 SSHAT and CDR2 FNYEAQ (reference sequence). The CDR3 has 16 amino acids.

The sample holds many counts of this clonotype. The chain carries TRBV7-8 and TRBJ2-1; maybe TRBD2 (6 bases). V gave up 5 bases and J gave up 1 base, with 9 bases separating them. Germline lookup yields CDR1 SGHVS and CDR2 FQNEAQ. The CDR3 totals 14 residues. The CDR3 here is CASSPGGSYNEQFF. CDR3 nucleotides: TGTGCCAGCAGCCCCGGGGGATCCTACAATGAGCAGTTCTTC.